What follows describes a single TCR beta chain. The antigen is not known. Primers: 60 Vbeta forward and 13 Jbeta reverse. The repertoire was sequenced with immunoSEQ multiplex PCR; TCRdb's copy has only in-frame clones and lacks some. This sample has roughly 100,000 clones, with around 75% found just once. The V and J ends lost 3 bases and 2 bases respectively, with 11 bases between them. Germline V gives CDR1 MNHEY, CDR2 SVGAGI. This CDR3 region has 15 residues. This entry comes from a study of cytomegalovirus exposure and HLA in healthy donors. Study results and limitations: Reportedly, a later analysis found an Asian-associated ancestry cluster had fewer N-insertions than the roughly 700-donor mean. Analysis was carried out at a later point, and it linked a missense DCLRE1C variant to TCR beta V- and J-gene trimming.

The sequenced sample consisted of PBMCs. This clonotype was sampled from a man aged 25 to 40 in good health and CMV-seronegative. The chain joins TRBV6-5 to TRBJ1-5; D may be TRBD1 (6 bases). This CDR3 is CASSYTGLGNQPQHF. The CDR3 DNA follows: TGTGCCAGCAGTTATACAGGGCTCGGCAATCAGCCCCAGCATTTT.